Following are 18 T cell receptor beta chains from one sample sequenced in a study of human CD8 memory T cell subsets. Libraries targeted TCR beta using 5' RACE with UMIs. TCRdb reprocessed the 5' RACE reads and stores each CDR3 protein as one record, lacking DNA. This sample carries 5,500 to 7,000 distinct CDR3 sequences, with roughly 33% going to the ten biggest clones. The sample taken for sequencing was CD8+ effector memory T cells (TEM) sorted from PBMCs. Subset in this sample: effector memory CD8 T cells, CCR7- CD45RO+ CD95+. These receptors were taken from a human donor in good health.

This clonotype counts as medium-sized (0.01 to 0.1%) by frequency. The CDR3 reads CASSYEGGSQPQHF. The genes are TRBV6-2 or TRBV6-3 and TRBJ1-5; TCRdb designates TRBD1, a call that cannot be tested without DNA. Germline V gene sequence: CDR1 MNHEY, CDR2 SVGEGT. The CDR3 covers 14 residues.

The chain combines TRBV19 with TRBJ1-2; there is no DNA to check the TCRdb D call of TRBD1. The germline V gene has CDR1 LNHDA and CDR2 SQIVND (reference sequence). The CDR3 is 14 residues long. Here the CDR3 reads CASWTDTGNYGYTF.

This rearrangement joins TRBV7-8 to TRBJ2-1; TCRdb reports TRBD1, a call that lacks DNA to check it against. The CDR3 runs to 17 residues. Germline values: CDR1 SGHVS, CDR2 FQNEAQ. CDR3 sequence: CASSLGDRGVDYNEQFF.

The V gene is TRBV4-1, the J gene TRBJ1-5; TCRdb returns TRBD1, unconfirmable since there is no DNA. CDR3 size: 15 residues. The germline CDR1 and CDR2 sequences are MGHRA and YSYEKL. The CDR3 sequence: CASSQGDRGNQPQHF.

V is TRBV5-1 and J is TRBJ2-2; TCRdb calls TRBD1, which cannot be checked without DNA. CDR1 is SGHRS and CDR2 is YFSETQ in the germline V gene. The CDR3 has 16 amino acids. CDR3 region: CASSPRDRLNTGELFF.

This sequence joins TRBV5-1 and TRBJ1-1; TCRdb calls TRBD1, which cannot be checked without DNA. This CDR3 region has 12 residues. The germline CDR1 and CDR2 sequences are SGHRS and YFSETQ. The CDR3 loop is CASSPTGAEAFF.

The chain uses TRBV15 and TRBJ1-1; the TCRdb D gene call, TRBD1, has no DNA to confirm it. The V gene's germline CDR1 is LNHNV and CDR2 YYDKDF (reference sequence). There are 16 residues in the CDR3. This CDR3 is CATSRETGNMNTEAFF.

J is TRBJ2-7 and V is TRBV4-3; TCRdb's D gene call, TRBD2, goes unchecked for lack of DNA. The V gene's germline CDR1 is LGHNA and CDR2 YSLEER. The CDR3 contains 14 residues. CDR3 region: CASSQAGDSDEQYF.

This chain links TRBV12-3 or TRBV12-4 with TRBJ1-5. The CDR3 has 14 amino acids. The CDR3: CASSFGRGNQPQHF.

This clonotype shows up as medium-sized by frequency. V usage is TRBV10-2 and J usage is TRBJ1-1; without DNA, the TCRdb call of TRBD1 cannot be checked. This CDR3 is built from 14 residues. From germline, CDR1 is WSHSY and CDR2 SAAADI. This CDR3 is CASTGASRGTEAFF.

This chain links TRBV7-8 with TRBJ2-1. CDR3 length equals 13 residues. Looked up from germline, CDR1 is SGHVS and CDR2 is FQNEAQ. CDR3 protein: CASSLRPYNEQFF.

The chain is built from TRBV6-1 and TRBJ2-5; with no DNA, the TCRdb D assignment of TRBD2 cannot be verified. Germline CDR1 MNHNS, CDR2 SASEGT. There are 15 residues in the CDR3. CDR3 protein: CASSGLAGGGETQYF.

The chain employs TRBV7-6 and TRBJ2-1. The length of the CDR3 is 12 residues. Germline CDR1 reads SGHVS; CDR2 reads FNYEAQ. CDR3 in amino acids: CASSLMNNEQFF.

This clonotype registers medium-sized by frequency. The chain recombines TRBV5-5 with TRBJ1-2. This CDR3 is built from 13 residues. Germline-derived CDR1 and CDR2 are SGHKS and YYEKEE (reference sequence). CDR3 loop: CASSLGVGGGYTF.

This rearrangement joins TRBV28 to TRBJ2-1; without DNA, the TCRdb call of TRBD2 cannot be checked. Germline CDR1 reads MDHEN; CDR2 reads SYDVKM. The CDR3 contains 15 residues. The CDR3 reads CASSPREAEAGEQFF.

CDR3 protein: CASRTSGSTDTQYF. The chain combines TRBV28 with TRBJ2-3; TCRdb names TRBD2, which stays unverified in the absence of DNA. This CDR3 spans 14 amino acids. Germline values: CDR1 MDHEN, CDR2 SYDVKM. The complete variable domain, with remaining parts taken from reference TRBV28 and TRBJ2-3, reads DVKVTQSSRYLVKRTGEKVFLECVQDMDHENMFWYRQDPGLGLRLIYFSYDVKMKEKGDIPEGYSVSREKKERFSLILESASTNQTSMYLCASRTSGSTDTQYFGPGTRLTVL.

The CDR3 loop is CANGRTSGLAGELFF. V usage is TRBV12-3 or TRBV12-4 and J usage is TRBJ2-2; the D gene TCRdb calls, TRBD2, cannot be checked with no DNA. The CDR3 runs to 15 residues.

J is TRBJ1-1 and V is TRBV30; without DNA, the TCRdb call of TRBD1 cannot be checked. The germline V gene has CDR1 GTSNPN and CDR2 SVGIG (reference sequence). This CDR3 has 15 residues. Here the CDR3 reads CAWSAIQGMNTEAFF.